This entry lists 4 T cell receptor beta chains sequenced from one sample in a study of blood T cell repertoires in COVID-19. Clones were read by immunoSEQ multiplex PCR, and TCRdb kept only the in-frame ones, dropping some. The data show 120,000 or so clones, around three quarters seen once. Sequencing input: peripheral blood. These receptors all stem from a woman in her 70s with acute or convalescent COVID-19.

J is TRBJ1-1 and V is TRBV7-8; unclear D gene. V was trimmed by 5 bases and J by 0 bases, leaving 7 bases between them. CDR1 SGHVS and CDR2 FQNEAQ come from the germline V gene. The CDR3 is 13 amino acids. The CDR3 sequence: CASSQTLNTEAFF. The CDR3 DNA sequence: TGTGCCAGCAGCCAGACACTGAACACTGAAGCTTTCTTT.

The rearrangement uses TRBV4-1 and TRBJ1-1, with 9 bases matching TRBD1. Trimming removed 0 bases from V and 0 bases from J; junction bases left unmatched: 8. Per the germline V gene, CDR1 is MGHRA and CDR2 is YSYEKL. CDR3 length: 18 residues. The CDR3 DNA follows: TGCGCCAGCAGCCAAGATAGCCCGGACAGGGGACTGAACACTGAAGCTTTCTTT. As protein: CASSQDSPDRGLNTEAFF.

V gene TRBV27 combines with J gene TRBJ1-1, with D tentatively TRBD1 (6 bases). In germline, CDR1 is MNHEY, CDR2 SMNVEV (reference sequence). The CDR3 has 14 residues. Trimming pared 6 bases from V and 1 base from J, leaving 12 bases between. CDR3 in amino acids: CASRKQGTNTEAFF. The CDR3 DNA is TGTGCCAGCAGAAAACAGGGAACGAACACTGAAGCTTTCTTT.

The V and J genes are TRBV10-3 and TRBJ2-7; 9 bases align to TRBD1. Trimming took 3 bases from V and 3 from J; bases not matched to a gene: 6. CDR1 ENHRY and CDR2 SYGVKD come from the germline V gene. The CDR3 contains 15 residues. CDR3 DNA: TGTGCCATCAGTGAATTGGGACAGGGTTACTACGAGCAGTACTTC. Amino acid sequence: CAISELGQGYYEQYF.